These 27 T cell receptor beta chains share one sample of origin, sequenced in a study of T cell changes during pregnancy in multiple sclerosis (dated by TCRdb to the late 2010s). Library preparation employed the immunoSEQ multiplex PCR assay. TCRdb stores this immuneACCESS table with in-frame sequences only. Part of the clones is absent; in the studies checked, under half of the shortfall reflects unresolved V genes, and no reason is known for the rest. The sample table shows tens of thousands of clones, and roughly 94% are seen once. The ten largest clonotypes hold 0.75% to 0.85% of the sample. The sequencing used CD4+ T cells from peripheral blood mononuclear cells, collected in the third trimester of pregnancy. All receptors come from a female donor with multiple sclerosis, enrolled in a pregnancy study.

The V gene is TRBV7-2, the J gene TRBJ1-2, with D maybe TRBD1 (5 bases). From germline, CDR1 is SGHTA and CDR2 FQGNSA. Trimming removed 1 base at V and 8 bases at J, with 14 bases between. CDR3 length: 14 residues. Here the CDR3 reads CASSLDSGLRGYTF. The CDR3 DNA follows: TGTGCCAGCAGCTTAGATTCAGGGCTTAGGGGCTACACCTTC.

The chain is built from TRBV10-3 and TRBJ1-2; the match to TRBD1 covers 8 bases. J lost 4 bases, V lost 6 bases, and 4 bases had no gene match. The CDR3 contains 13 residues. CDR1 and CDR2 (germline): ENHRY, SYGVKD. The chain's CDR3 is CAISDRGGYGYTF. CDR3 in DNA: TGTGCCATCAGCGACAGGGGAGGCTATGGCTACACCTTC.

Written as DNA, the CDR3 is TGTGCCAGCAGCTTACAGGGATTTTTCTACGAGCAGTACTTC. Its translation is CASSLQGFFYEQYF. The genes are TRBV11-2 and TRBJ2-7, with TRBD1 as a possible D gene (5 bases). This CDR3 contains 14 residues. Germline loops: CDR1 SGHAT, CDR2 FQNNGV. Trimming shortened V by 2 bases and J by 3 bases, and 11 bases separated the two germline ends.

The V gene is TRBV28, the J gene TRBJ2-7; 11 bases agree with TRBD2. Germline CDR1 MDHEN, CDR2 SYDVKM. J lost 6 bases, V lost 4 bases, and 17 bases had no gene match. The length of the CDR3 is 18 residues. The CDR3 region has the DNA TGTGCCAGCAGTTGGGCCTCTAGCGGGGGGTTCCGTCAGGCCGAGCAGTACTTC. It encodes CASSWASSGGFRQAEQYF.

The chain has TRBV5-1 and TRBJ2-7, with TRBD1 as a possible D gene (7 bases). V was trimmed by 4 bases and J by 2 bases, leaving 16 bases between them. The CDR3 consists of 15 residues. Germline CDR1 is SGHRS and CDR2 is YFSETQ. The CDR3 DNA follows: TGCGCCAGCAGCCCCAGGGGGGTCGTCGCCTACGAGCAGTACTTC. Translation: CASSPRGVVAYEQYF.

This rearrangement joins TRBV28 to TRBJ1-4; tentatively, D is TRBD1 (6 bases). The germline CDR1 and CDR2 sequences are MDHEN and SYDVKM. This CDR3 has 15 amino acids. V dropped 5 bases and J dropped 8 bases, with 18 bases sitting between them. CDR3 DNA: TGTGCCAGCAGTCCCCGCAGGGGCCAGAGCGAAAAACTGTTTTTT. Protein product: CASSPRRGQSEKLFF.

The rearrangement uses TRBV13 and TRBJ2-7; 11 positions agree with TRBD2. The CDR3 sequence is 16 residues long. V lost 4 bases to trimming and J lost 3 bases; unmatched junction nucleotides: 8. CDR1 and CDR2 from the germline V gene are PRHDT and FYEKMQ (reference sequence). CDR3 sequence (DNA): TGTGCCAGCAGCTCTTTGACTAGCGGGATCTTCTACGAGCAGTACTTC. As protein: CASSSLTSGIFYEQYF.

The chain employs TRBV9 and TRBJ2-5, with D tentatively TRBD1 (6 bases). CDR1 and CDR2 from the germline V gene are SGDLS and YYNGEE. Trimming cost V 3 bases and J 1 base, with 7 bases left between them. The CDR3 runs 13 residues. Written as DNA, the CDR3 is TGTGCCAGCAGCGGAGGGGGCCAAGAGACCCAGTACTTC. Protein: CASSGGGQETQYF.

The CDR3 nucleotides are TGCGCCAGCAGCCCTGGGCCCGCGCAGTACTCTGGGGCCAACGTCCTGACTTTC. This gives the protein CASSPGPAQYSGANVLTF. The V and J genes are TRBV5-1 and TRBJ2-6; D is undetermined. Trimming removed 4 bases from V and 0 bases from J, with 17 bases in between. This CDR3 is built from 18 residues. Germline values: CDR1 SGHRS, CDR2 YFSETQ.

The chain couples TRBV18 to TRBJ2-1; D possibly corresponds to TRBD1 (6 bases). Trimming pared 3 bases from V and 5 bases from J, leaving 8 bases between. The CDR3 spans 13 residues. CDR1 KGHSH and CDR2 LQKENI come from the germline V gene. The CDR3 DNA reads TGTGCCAGCTCACCGGGACACAACAATGAGCAGTTCTTC. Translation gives CASSPGHNNEQFF.

The chain's CDR3 is CSTRAGNTEAFF. The CDR3 DNA reads TGCAGCACCAGGGCAGGGAACACTGAAGCTTTCTTT. The rearrangement joins TRBV29-1 to TRBJ1-1, with D possibly matching TRBD1 (5 bases). In germline, CDR1 is SQVTM, CDR2 ANQGSEA. The CDR3 totals 12 residues. V was shortened by 8 bases and J by 1 base, with 11 bases between the two germline ends.

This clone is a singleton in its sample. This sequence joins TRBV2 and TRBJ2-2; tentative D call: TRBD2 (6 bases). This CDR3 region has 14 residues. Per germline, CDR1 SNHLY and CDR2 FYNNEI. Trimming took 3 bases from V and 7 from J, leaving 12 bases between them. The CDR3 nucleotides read TGTGCCAGCAGTGACCGACTAGTGCTCGGGGAGCTGTTTTTT. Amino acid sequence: CASSDRLVLGELFF.

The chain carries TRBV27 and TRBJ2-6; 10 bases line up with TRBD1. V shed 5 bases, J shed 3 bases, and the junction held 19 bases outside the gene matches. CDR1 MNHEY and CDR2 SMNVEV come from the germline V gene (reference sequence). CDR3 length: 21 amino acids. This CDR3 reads CASSHLILSGTGVGGANVLTF. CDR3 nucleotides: TGTGCCAGCAGTCATCTAATATTGTCAGGGACAGGGGTTGGTGGGGCCAACGTCCTGACTTTC.

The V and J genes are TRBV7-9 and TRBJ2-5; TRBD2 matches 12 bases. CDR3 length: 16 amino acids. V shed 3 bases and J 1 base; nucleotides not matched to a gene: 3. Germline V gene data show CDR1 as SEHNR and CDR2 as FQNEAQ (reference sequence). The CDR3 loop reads CASSLVLAGGQETQYF. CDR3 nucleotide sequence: TGTGCCAGCAGCTTGGTACTAGCGGGAGGCCAAGAGACCCAGTACTTC.

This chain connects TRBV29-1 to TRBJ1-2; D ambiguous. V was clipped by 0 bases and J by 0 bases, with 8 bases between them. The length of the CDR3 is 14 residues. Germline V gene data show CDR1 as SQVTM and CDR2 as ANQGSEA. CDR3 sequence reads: CSVEDRITNYGYTF. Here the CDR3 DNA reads TGCAGCGTTGAAGACAGGATCACTAACTATGGCTACACCTTC.

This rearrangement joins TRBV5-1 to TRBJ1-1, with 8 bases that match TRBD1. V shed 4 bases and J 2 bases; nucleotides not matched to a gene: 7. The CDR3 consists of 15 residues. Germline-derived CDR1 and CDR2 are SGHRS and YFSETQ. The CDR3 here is CASSGQGLSNTEAFF. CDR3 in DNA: TGCGCCAGCAGCGGACAGGGCCTCTCAAACACTGAAGCTTTCTTT.

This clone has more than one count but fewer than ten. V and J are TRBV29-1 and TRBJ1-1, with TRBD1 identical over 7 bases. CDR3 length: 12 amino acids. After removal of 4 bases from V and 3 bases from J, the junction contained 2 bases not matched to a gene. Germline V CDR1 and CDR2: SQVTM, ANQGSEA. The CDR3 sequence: CSVGQGDTEAFF. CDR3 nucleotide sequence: TGCAGCGTTGGGCAGGGGGACACTGAAGCTTTCTTT. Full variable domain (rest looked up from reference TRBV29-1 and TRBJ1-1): SAVISQKPSRDICQRGTSLTIQCQVDSQVTMMFWYRQQPGQSLTLIATANQGSEATYESGFVIDKFPISRPNLTFSTLTVSNMSPEDSSIYLCSVGQGDTEAFFGQGTRLTVV.

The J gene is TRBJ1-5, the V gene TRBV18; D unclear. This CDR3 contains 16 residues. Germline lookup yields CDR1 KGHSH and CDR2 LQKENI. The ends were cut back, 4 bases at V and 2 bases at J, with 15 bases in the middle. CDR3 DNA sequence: TGTGCCAGCTCACGCGGGCCCCCCGAAGGCAATCAGCCCCAGCATTTT. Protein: CASSRGPPEGNQPQHF.

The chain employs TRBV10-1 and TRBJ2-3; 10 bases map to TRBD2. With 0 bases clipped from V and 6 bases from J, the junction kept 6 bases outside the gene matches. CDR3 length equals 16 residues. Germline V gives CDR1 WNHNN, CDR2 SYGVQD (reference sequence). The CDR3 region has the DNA TGCGCCAGCAGTGAGTCTCTCCTAGCGGGAGATGATACGCAGTATTTT. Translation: CASSESLLAGDDTQYF.

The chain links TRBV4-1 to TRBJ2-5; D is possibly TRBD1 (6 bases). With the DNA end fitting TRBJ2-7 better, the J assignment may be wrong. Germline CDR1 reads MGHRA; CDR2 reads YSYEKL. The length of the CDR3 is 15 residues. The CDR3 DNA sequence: TGCGCCAGCAGCCAAGCTGACAGGATAGCCTACGAGCAGTACTTC. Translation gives CASSQADRIAYEQYF.

CDR3 residues: CASSLTGAGGYTF. DNA for the CDR3: TGTGCCAGCAGCTTAACAGGGGCGGGGGGCTACACCTTC. The chain joins TRBV7-9 to TRBJ1-2; the match to TRBD1 covers 7 bases. After removal of 2 bases from V and 8 bases from J, the junction contained 5 bases not matched to a gene. Germline CDR1 SEHNR, CDR2 FQNEAQ (reference sequence). CDR3 length equals 13 residues.

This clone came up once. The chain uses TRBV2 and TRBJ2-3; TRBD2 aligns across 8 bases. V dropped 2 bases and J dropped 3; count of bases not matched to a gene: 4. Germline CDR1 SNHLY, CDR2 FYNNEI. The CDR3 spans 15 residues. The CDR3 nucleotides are TGTGCCAGCAGTGAAATAACGGGAGGGACAGATACGCAGTATTTT. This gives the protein CASSEITGGTDTQYF.

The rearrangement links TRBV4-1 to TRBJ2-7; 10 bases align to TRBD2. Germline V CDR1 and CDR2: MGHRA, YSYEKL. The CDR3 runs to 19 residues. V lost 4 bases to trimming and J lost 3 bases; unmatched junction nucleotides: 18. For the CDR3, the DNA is TGCGCCAGCAGCCCGAACCCAGCCGGACTAGCGGCCGCGTACTACGAGCAGTACTTC. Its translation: CASSPNPAGLAAAYYEQYF.

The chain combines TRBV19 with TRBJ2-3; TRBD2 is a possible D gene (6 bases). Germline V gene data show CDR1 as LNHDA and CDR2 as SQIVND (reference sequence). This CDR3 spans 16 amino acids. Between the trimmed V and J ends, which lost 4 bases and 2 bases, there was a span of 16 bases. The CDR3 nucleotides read TGTGCCAGTAGTACCCAAGGGACTTACATCACAGATACGCAGTATTTT. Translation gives CASSTQGTYITDTQYF. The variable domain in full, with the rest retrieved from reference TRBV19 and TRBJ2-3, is DGGITQSPKYLFRKEGQNVTLSCEQNLNHDAMYWYRQDPGQGLRLIYYSQIVNDFQKGDIAEGYSVSREKKESFPLTVTSAQKNPTAFYLCASSTQGTYITDTQYFGPGTRLTVL.

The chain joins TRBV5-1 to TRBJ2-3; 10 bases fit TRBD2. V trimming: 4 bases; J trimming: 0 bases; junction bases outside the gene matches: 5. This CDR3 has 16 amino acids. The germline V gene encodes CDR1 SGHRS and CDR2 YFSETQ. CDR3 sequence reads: CASSKLAGVSTDTQYF. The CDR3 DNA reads TGCGCCAGCAGCAAGCTAGCGGGGGTGAGCACAGATACGCAGTATTTT.

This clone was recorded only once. The CDR3 sequence: CASGDSTDTQYF. In DNA form, the CDR3 reads TGTGCCAGCGGGGACAGCACAGATACGCAGTATTTT. The rearrangement links TRBV10-3 to TRBJ2-3; D is possibly TRBD2 (6 bases). The V and J ends lost 10 bases and 0 bases respectively, with 8 bases between them. This CDR3 region has 12 residues. Germline CDR1 ENHRY, CDR2 SYGVKD.

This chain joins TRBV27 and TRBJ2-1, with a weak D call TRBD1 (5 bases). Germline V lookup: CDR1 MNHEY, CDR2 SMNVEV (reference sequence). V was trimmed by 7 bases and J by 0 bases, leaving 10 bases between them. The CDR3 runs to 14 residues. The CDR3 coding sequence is TGTGCCAGCAAGGGGCGGAGCTCCTACAATGAGCAGTTCTTC. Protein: CASKGRSSYNEQFF.